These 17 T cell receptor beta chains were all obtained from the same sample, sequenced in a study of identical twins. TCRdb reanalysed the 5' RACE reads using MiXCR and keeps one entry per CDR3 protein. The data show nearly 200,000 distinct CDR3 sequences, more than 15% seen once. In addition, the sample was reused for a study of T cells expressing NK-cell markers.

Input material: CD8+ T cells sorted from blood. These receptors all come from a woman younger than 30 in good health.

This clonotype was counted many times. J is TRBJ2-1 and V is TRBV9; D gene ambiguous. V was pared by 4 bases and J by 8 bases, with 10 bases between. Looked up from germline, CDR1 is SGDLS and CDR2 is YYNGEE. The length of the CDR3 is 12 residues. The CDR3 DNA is TGTGCCAGCAGCCAAGGATGGGATGAGCAGTTCTTC. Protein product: CASSQGWDEQFF. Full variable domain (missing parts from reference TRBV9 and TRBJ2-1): DSGVTQTPKHLITATGQRVTLRCSPRSGDLSVYWYQQSLDQGLQFLIQYYNGEERAKGNILERFSAQQFPDLHSELNLSSLELGDSALYFCASSQGWDEQFFGPGTRLTVL.

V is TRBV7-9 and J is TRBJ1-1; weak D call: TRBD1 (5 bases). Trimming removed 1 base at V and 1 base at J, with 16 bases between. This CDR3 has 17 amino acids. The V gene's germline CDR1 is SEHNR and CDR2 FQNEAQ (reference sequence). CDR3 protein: CASSLEGIGYANTEAFF. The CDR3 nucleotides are TGTGCCAGCAGCTTAGAGGGGATAGGTTACGCGAACACTGAAGCTTTCTTT.

The CDR3 sequence is CSATYTGELFF. CDR3 in DNA: TGCAGTGCTACGTACACCGGGGAGCTGTTTTTT. This chain connects TRBV20-1 to TRBJ2-2, with D unclear. This CDR3 is 11 amino acids long. The ends were cut back, 4 bases at V and 3 bases at J, with 3 bases in the middle. Germline CDR1 DFQATT, CDR2 SNEGSKA (reference sequence).

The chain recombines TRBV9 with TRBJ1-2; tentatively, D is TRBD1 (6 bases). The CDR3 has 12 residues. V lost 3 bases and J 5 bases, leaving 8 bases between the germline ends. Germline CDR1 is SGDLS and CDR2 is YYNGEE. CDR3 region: CASSAGQYGYTF. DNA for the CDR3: TGTGCCAGCAGCGCCGGACAGTATGGCTACACCTTC. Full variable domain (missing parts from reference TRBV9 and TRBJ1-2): DSGVTQTPKHLITATGQRVTLRCSPRSGDLSVYWYQQSLDQGLQFLIQYYNGEERAKGNILERFSAQQFPDLHSELNLSSLELGDSALYFCASSAGQYGYTFGSGTRLTVV.

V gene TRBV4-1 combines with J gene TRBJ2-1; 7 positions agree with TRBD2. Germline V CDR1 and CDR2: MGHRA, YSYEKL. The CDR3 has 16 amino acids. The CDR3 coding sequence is TGCGCTGGCAGCCAGCTAGCGGACCTTACCTACAATGAGCAGTTCTTC. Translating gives CAGSQLADLTYNEQFF.

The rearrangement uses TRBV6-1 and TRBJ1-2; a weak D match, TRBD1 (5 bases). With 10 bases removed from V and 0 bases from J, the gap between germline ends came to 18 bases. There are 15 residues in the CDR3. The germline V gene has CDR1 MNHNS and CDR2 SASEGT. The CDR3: CATSPTRQPNYGYTF. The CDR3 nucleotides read TGTGCCACCTCTCCTACCAGACAGCCTAACTATGGCTACACCTTC.

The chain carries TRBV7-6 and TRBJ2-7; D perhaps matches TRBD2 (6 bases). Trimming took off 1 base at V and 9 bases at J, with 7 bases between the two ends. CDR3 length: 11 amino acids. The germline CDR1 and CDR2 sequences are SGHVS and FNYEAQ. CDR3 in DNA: TGTGCCAGCAGCTTAGGGAGGGGGCAGTACTTC. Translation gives CASSLGRGQYF.

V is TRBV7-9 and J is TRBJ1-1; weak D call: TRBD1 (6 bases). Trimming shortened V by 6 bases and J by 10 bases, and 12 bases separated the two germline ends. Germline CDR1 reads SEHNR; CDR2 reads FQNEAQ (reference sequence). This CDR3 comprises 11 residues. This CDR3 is CASREQGPAFF. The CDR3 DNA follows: TGTGCCAGCAGAGAACAGGGACCAGCTTTCTTT.

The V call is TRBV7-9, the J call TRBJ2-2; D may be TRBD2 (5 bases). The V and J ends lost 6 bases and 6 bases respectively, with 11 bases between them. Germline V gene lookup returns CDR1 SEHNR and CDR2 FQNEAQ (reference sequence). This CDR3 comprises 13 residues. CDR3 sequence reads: CASRPEESGELFF. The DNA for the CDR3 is TGTGCCAGCAGGCCGGAGGAGTCCGGGGAGCTGTTTTTT. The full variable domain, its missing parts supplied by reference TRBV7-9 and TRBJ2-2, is DTGVSQNPRHKITKRGQNVTFRCDPISEHNRLYWYRQTLGQGPEFLTYFQNEAQLEKSRLLSDRFSAERPKGSFSTLEIQRTEQGDSAMYLCASRPEESGELFFGEGSRLTVL.

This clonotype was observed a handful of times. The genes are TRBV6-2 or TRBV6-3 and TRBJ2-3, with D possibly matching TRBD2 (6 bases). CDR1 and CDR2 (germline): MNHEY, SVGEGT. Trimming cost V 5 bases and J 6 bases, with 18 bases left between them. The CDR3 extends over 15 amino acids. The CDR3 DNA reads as TGTGCCAGCAGTCAGCTCGGGAGTGAGGTGGATACGCAGTATTTT. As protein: CASSQLGSEVDTQYF.

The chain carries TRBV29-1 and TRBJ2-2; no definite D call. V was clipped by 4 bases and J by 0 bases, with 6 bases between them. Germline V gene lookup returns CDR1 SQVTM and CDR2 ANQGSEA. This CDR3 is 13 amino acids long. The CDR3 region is CSVARANTGELFF. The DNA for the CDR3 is TGCAGCGTTGCACGGGCGAACACCGGGGAGCTGTTTTTT.

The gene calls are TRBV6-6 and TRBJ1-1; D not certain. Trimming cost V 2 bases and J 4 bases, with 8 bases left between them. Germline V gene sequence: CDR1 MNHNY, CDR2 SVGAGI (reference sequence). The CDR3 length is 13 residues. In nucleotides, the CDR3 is TGTGCCAGCAGTTACGAATTCCGCACTGAAGCTTTCTTT. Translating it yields CASSYEFRTEAFF.

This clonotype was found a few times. The CDR3 loop reads CASSQERESTQYF. CDR3 DNA: TGTGCCAGCAGCCAAGAGCGGGAGTCTACGCAGTATTTT. The chain combines TRBV3-1 with TRBJ2-3; TRBD2 agrees at 7 bases. CDR1 and CDR2 from the germline V gene are LGHDT and YNNKEL (reference sequence). The CDR3 covers 13 residues. V gave up 0 bases and J gave up 8 bases; unmatched junction bases: 2.

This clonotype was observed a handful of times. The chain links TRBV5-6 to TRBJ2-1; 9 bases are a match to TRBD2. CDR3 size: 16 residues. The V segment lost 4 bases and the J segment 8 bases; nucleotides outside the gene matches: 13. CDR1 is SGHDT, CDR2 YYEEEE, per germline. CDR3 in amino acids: CASSPTVSGRWDEQFF. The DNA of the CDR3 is TGTGCCAGCAGCCCTACCGTTAGCGGGAGATGGGATGAGCAGTTCTTC. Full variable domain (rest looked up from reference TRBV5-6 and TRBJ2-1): DAGVTQSPTHLIKTRGQQVTLRCSPKSGHDTVSWYQQALGQGPQFIFQYYEEEERQRGNFPDRFSGHQFPNYSSELNVNALLLGDSALYLCASSPTVSGRWDEQFFGPGTRLTVL.

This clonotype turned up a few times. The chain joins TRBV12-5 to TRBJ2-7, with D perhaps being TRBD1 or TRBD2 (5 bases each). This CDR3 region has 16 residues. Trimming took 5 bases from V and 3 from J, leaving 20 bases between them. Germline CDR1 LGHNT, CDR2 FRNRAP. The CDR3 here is CASGPGRQRPHYEQYF. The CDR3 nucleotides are TGTGCTAGTGGTCCAGGTCGACAGCGGCCTCACTACGAGCAGTACTTC.

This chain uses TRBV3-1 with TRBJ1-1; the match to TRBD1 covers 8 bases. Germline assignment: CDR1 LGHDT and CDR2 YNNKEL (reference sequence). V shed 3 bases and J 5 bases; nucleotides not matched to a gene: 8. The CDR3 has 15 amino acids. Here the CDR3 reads CASSHLRTGKTEAFF. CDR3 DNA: TGTGCCAGCAGCCACCTCCGGACAGGGAAAACTGAAGCTTTCTTT.

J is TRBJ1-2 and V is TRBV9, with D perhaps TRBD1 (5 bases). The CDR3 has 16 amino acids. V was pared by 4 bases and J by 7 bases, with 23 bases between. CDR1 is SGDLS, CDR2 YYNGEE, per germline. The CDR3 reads CASSPWDAVGVLGYTF. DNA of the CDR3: TGTGCCAGCAGCCCCTGGGACGCTGTGGGGGTGCTTGGCTACACCTTC.